This record concerns one T cell receptor (beta chain) sequence. The data were taken from a study of blood T cell repertoires in COVID-19. Study background: Collection of acute and convalescent COVID-19 samples took place in the United States, Italy and Spain. Nucleic acid was either cDNA or gDNA, and it came from T cells, B-cell-depleted T cells, or PBMCs.

Per the original methods: Scientists estimated how many nucleated cells there were by amplifying reference gene primers. Assay used: immunoSEQ multiplex PCR; TCRdb lists only in-frame clones, some missing. V, J and clone size derive from that table, while D and trimming were established from the DNA sequence. The sample contains 150,000 to 200,000 clones, around 82% of which appear only once. Per the germline V gene, CDR1 is SGHTA and CDR2 is FQGNSA. After removal of 4 bases from V and 5 bases from J, the junction contained 6 bases not matched to a gene. The CDR3 has 14 residues. This clonotype was sampled from an elderly woman with acute or convalescent COVID-19. Sequencing was done on a sample of peripheral blood. The rearrangement links TRBV7-2 to TRBJ2-5, with 8 bases fitting TRBD2. Here the CDR3 reads CASSSPGGRETQYF. CDR3 DNA: TGTGCCAGCAGCTCGCCGGGGGGGAGGGAGACCCAGTACTTC.